These 16 T cell receptor beta chains were sequenced from one sample in a study of CD8 T cells in Susac syndrome. Random hexamers were used to reverse transcribe an amount of about 0.45 to 1 ug RNA. TCRdb independently ran MiXCR on the immunoSEQ multiplex PCR reads; one entry per CDR3 protein. Of approximately 180,000 distinct CDR3 sequences in the sample, 95% were seen once. Material: CD4+ T cells from PBMCs. The receptors derive from a human donor with multiple sclerosis.

This chain uses TRBV11-3 with TRBJ2-4, with TRBD1 identical over 9 bases. With 7 bases clipped from V and 1 base from J, the junction kept 5 bases outside the gene matches. This CDR3 contains 15 residues. Per the germline V gene, CDR1 is SGHNT and CDR2 is YENEEA. The CDR3 DNA reads as TGTGCCAGCACTACAGGGGGCTCTGCCAAAAACATTCAGTACTTC. Translation gives CASTTGGSAKNIQYF. Combining the CDR3 with reference TRBV11-3 and TRBJ2-4 gives the whole variable domain EAGVVQSPRYKIIEKKQPVAFWCNPISGHNTLYWYLQNLGQGPELLIRYENEEAVDDSQLPKDRFSAERLKGVDSTLKIQPAELGDSAVYLCASTTGGSAKNIQYFGAGTRLSVL.

The sample holds one count of this clonotype. CDR3 nucleotide sequence: TGCAGTGCCACCACCGGGGGAGGAAGGAATAATCAGCCCCAGCATTTT. Translating gives CSATTGGGRNNQPQHF. The chain joins TRBV20-1 to TRBJ1-5; D possibly corresponds to TRBD1 (5 bases). Trimming removed 6 bases from V and 4 bases from J, with 22 bases in between. Germline CDR1 and CDR2: DFQATT and SNEGSKA (reference sequence). The CDR3 sequence is 16 residues long.

This clonotype was detected once. The gene calls are TRBV28 and TRBJ2-7, with 11 positions matching TRBD1. CDR3 length: 14 residues. The V gene's germline CDR1 is MDHEN and CDR2 SYDVKM. Trimming cost V 1 base and J 12 bases; bases outside gene matches: 8. CDR3 in DNA: TGTGCCAGCAGTTTATCGTCCGGACAGGGGGCGGTGTACTTC. This gives the protein CASSLSSGQGAVYF.

The gene calls are TRBV5-1 and TRBJ2-1; 12 bases are shared with TRBD1. The germline V gene has CDR1 SGHRS and CDR2 YFSETQ. The CDR3 is made up of 16 amino acids. J gave up 7 bases and V 0 bases, and 5 bases lay outside the gene matches. CDR3 nucleotide sequence: TGCGCCAGCAGCTTGGGGGACAGGGGGCGAGTGAATGAGCAGTTCTTC. Its protein is CASSLGDRGRVNEQFF.

The chain joins TRBV7-6 to TRBJ1-6, with D uncertain. The V end lost 1 base, the J end lost 7 bases, and 20 bases lay between the germline ends. Germline V gene lookup returns CDR1 SGHVS and CDR2 FNYEAQ. This CDR3 contains 18 residues. The CDR3: CASSLDLPSRRMNSPLHF. In nucleotides, the CDR3 is TGTGCCAGCAGCTTAGATCTTCCCTCGCGGCGGATGAATTCACCCCTCCACTTT.

V and J are TRBV9 and TRBJ2-3, with D maybe TRBD2 (7 bases). The V end was cut by 0 bases, the J end by 2 bases, with 13 bases between. Germline CDR1 SGDLS, CDR2 YYNGEE. The CDR3 spans 16 residues. CDR3 sequence: CASSVDPGGNTDTQYF. In DNA, the CDR3 is TGTGCCAGCAGCGTAGACCCGGGGGGCAACACAGATACGCAGTATTTT.

The chain links TRBV25-1 to TRBJ2-7; 7 bases fit TRBD2. CDR3 length: 14 amino acids. J lost 4 bases, V lost 8 bases, and 11 bases had no gene match. Germline V gene sequence: CDR1 MGHDK, CDR2 SYGVNS. Here the CDR3 reads CASRPPSGPYEQYF. The CDR3 DNA reads as TGTGCCAGCCGCCCCCCTAGCGGACCATACGAGCAGTACTTC.

This chain joins TRBV30 and TRBJ2-3; D is unclear. Trimming took 3 bases from V and 0 from J, leaving 10 bases between them. The V gene's germline CDR1 is GTSNPN and CDR2 SVGIG (reference sequence). The CDR3 has 14 residues. The CDR3 bases are TGTGCCTGGAGCCTCCCAAGGAGCACAGATACGCAGTATTTT. It yields the protein CAWSLPRSTDTQYF.

This chain connects TRBV12-3 or TRBV12-4 to TRBJ2-6, with D unresolved. The CDR3 is 16 amino acids. V lost 2 bases to trimming and J lost 2 bases, with 10 bases between them. This CDR3 is CASSLMMGTGANVLTF. CDR3 nucleotides: TGTGCCAGCAGTTTAATGATGGGAACTGGGGCCAACGTCCTGACTTTC.

The V and J genes are TRBV3-1 and TRBJ2-1, with TRBD1 matching 9 bases. Unmatched junction bases numbered 14, after V lost 4 bases and J lost 7 bases. This CDR3 region has 17 residues. CDR1 is LGHDT and CDR2 is YNNKEL in the germline V gene (reference sequence). The CDR3 is CASSPRIQGAYQNEQFF. CDR3 bases: TGTGCCAGCAGCCCCCGAATACAGGGGGCATATCAGAATGAGCAGTTCTTC.

The chain is built from TRBV20-1 and TRBJ1-1, with D tentatively TRBD1 (6 bases). The germline CDR1 and CDR2 sequences are DFQATT and SNEGSKA (reference sequence). Trimming removed 5 bases at V and 1 base at J, with 11 bases between. The CDR3 covers 13 residues. CDR3 residues: CSAAEGGNTEAFF. CDR3 DNA: TGCAGTGCTGCCGAAGGGGGGAACACTGAAGCTTTCTTT.

For the CDR3, the DNA is TGTGCCTGGTCCACAGATACGCAGTATTTT. The encoded protein is CAWSTDTQYF. The chain couples TRBV30 to TRBJ2-3; D call uncertain. In germline, CDR1 is GTSNPN, CDR2 SVGIG (reference sequence). The V and J ends lost 5 bases and 2 bases respectively, with 2 bases between them. The CDR3 loop spans 10 amino acids.

In DNA form, the CDR3 reads TGCAGTGCTAGTGGGGGCCTGAACACTGAAGCTTTCTTT. This translates into CSASGGLNTEAFF. The chain links TRBV20-1 to TRBJ1-1; the D gene is possibly TRBD1 (6 bases). The CDR3 runs to 13 residues. V lost 3 bases and J 0 bases, leaving 8 bases between the germline ends. Germline lookup yields CDR1 DFQATT and CDR2 SNEGSKA (reference sequence).

The chain carries TRBV7-2 and TRBJ2-6; D not certain. CDR1 is SGHTA and CDR2 is FQGNSA in the germline V gene. Trimming left V 7 bases short and J 4 bases short, with 5 bases between. This CDR3 contains 12 residues. CDR3 sequence reads: CASTRGANVLTF. The CDR3 DNA reads TGTGCCAGCACCAGGGGGGCCAACGTCCTGACTTTC.

The rearrangement links TRBV7-9 to TRBJ2-7, with 8 positions matching TRBD2. The CDR3 spans 16 residues. The germline gives CDR1 SEHNR, CDR2 FQNEAQ (reference sequence). Germline trimming cut 3 bases from V and 2 bases from J; bases unmatched to any gene: 9. The CDR3 sequence: CASSFTRGASTYEQYF. CDR3 in DNA: TGTGCCAGCAGCTTTACGCGGGGGGCCTCGACCTACGAGCAGTACTTC.

The rearrangement joins TRBV30 to TRBJ2-1; 8 bases line up with TRBD1. This CDR3 has 13 residues. V lost 3 bases and J lost 10; bases outside the gene matches: 8. Germline CDR1 reads GTSNPN; CDR2 reads SVGIG (reference sequence). The CDR3 DNA reads TGTGCCTGGAGCCCCATGACAGGGGTGGAGCAGTTCTTC. It encodes CAWSPMTGVEQFF.